This section outlines one TCR beta chain sequence together with its context. Authors' methods: Using reference gene primer amplification, nucleated cell counts were estimated. TCRdb's copy holds only in-frame clones and misses some; the assay was immunoSEQ multiplex PCR. D and trimming come from the DNA, and the V and J calls and clone size come from that table. In the table there are fewer than 25,000 clones, roughly 91% of which are singletons. These data belong to a study of blood T cell repertoires in COVID-19. About the research overall: PBMCs, B-cell-depleted T cells, or T cells were the source of the cDNA or gDNA that made up the material.

With 5 bases clipped from V and 3 bases from J, the junction kept 6 bases outside the gene matches. Germline CDR1 is KGHSH and CDR2 is LQKENI. This CDR3 region has 14 residues. This clonotype originated in a man aged 70 or older with COVID-19, enrolled during active disease. Material: peripheral blood. The chain combines TRBV18 with TRBJ2-7, with 8 bases fitting TRBD2. CDR3 loop: CASSEESGGYEQYF. CDR3 bases: TGTGCCAGCTCAGAAGAGAGCGGGGGCTACGAGCAGTACTTC.